Sequencing of this TCR beta chain was carried out in a study of shared clonotypes between healthy human individuals. As to this clone: Its target is unknown.

General observations from the study: Sorted-subset sequencing was shown by rarefaction to be incomplete despite large depth.

Germline CDR1 and CDR2: SGDLS and YYNGEE. The CDR3 sequence is 15 residues long. J was trimmed by 6 bases and V by 0 bases; bases with no gene match: 7. Naive CD8 cells, CD45RO-negative and positively selected for CCR7, excluded terminally differentiated effector memory CD45RA+ cells. Repertoires were generated with immunoSEQ multiplex PCR, while TCRdb's copy carries only in-frame clones and drops some. Of 550,000 to 600,000 clones in the sample, roughly 98% were seen once. The gene calls are TRBV9 and TRBJ1-1; TRBD1 matches at 8 bases. The sequenced sample consisted of naive CD8+ T cells sorted from blood. This clonotype originated in a man aged 25-45 years in good health. The CDR3 sequence: CASSVVGQGLSEAFF. The CDR3, as DNA: TGTGCCAGCAGCGTAGTTGGACAGGGTCTATCTGAAGCTTTCTTT.